A single TCR beta chain is shown here with its context. V shed 3 bases, J shed 6 bases, and the junction held 10 bases outside the gene matches. The CDR3 totals 16 residues. The germline gives CDR1 SGDLS, CDR2 YYNGEE. This sample is part of a study of T cells in localized non-small cell lung cancer. Sequencing used immunoSEQ multiplex PCR; TCRdb keeps in-frame clones, though not all of them. The data contain 30,000 to 35,000 clones, 75% to 95% of them singletons. The material was peripheral blood mononuclear cells, obtained before any cancer treatment. This clonotype was obtained from a female donor over 55 with stage II lung adenocarcinoma. This sequence joins TRBV9 and TRBJ2-7; 12 positions agree with TRBD2. DNA for the CDR3: TGTGCCAGCAGCGCTACTTCACTAGCGGGAGGTGCCGAGCAGTACTTC. Translating it yields CASSATSLAGGAEQYF.